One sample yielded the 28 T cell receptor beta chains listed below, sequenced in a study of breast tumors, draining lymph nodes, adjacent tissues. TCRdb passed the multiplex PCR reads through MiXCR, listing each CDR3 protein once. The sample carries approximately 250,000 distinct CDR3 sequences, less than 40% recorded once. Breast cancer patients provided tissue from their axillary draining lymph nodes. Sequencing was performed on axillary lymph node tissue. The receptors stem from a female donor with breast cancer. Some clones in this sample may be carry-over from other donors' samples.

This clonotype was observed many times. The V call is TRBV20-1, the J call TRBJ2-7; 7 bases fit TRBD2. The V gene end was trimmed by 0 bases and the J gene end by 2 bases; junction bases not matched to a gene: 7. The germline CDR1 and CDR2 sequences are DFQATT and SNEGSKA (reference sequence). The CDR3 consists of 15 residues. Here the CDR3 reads CSARDGASGTYEQYF. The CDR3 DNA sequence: TGCAGTGCTAGAGATGGTGCTAGCGGAACCTACGAGCAGTACTTC.

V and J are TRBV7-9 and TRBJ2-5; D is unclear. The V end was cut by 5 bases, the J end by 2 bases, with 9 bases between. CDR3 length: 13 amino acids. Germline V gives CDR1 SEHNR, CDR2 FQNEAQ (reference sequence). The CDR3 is CASSATRQETQYF. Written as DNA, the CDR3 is TGTGCCAGCAGCGCAACCAGACAAGAGACCCAGTACTTC.

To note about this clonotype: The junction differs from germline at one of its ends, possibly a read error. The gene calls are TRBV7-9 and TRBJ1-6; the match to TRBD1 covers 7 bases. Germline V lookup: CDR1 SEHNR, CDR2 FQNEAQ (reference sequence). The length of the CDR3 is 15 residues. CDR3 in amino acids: CASSQPTGADSPLHF. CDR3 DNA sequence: TGTGCCAGCAGCCAGCCCACAGGGGCTGATTCCCCCCTCCACTTT.

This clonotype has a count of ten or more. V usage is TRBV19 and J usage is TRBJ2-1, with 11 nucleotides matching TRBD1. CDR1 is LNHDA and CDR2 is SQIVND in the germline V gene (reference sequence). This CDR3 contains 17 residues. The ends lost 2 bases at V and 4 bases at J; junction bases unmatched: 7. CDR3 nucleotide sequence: TGTGCCAGTAGTATACCCGGACAGGGGGCAAGGTACAATGAGCAGTTCTTC. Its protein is CASSIPGQGARYNEQFF. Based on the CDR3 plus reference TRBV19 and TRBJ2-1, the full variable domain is DGGITQSPKYLFRKEGQNVTLSCEQNLNHDAMYWYRQDPGQGLRLIYYSQIVNDFQKGDIAEGYSVSREKKESFPLTVTSAQKNPTAFYLCASSIPGQGARYNEQFFGPGTRLTVL.

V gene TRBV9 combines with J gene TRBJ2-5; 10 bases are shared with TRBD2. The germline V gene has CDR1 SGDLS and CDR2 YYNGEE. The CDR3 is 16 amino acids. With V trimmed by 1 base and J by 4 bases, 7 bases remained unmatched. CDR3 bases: TGTGCCAGCAGCGTATCAGCGGGGGGGCCTGTAGAGACCCAGTACTTC. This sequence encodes CASSVSAGGPVETQYF.

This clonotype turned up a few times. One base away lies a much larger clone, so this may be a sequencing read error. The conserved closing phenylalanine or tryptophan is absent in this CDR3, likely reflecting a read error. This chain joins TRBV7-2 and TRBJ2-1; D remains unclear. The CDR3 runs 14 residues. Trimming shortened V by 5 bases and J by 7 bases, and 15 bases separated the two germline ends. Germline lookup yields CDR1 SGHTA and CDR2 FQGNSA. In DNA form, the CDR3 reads TGTGCCAGCAGCCCCAGAGTGACGGAGAATGAGCAGTTCCTC. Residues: CASSPRVTENEQFL.

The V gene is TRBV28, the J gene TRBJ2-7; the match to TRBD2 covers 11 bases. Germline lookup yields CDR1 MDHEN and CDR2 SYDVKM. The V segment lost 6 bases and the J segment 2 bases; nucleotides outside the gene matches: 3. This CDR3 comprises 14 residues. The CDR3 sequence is CASRKTSGTYEQYF. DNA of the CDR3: TGTGCCAGCAGGAAGACTAGCGGGACCTACGAGCAGTACTTC.

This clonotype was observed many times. The CDR3 DNA reads as TGTGCCAGTAGAGCCGGGACAAGGGCGGACCAGCCCCAGCATTTT. Translating it yields CASRAGTRADQPQHF. V gene TRBV2 combines with J gene TRBJ1-5, with D possibly TRBD1 on 6 matching bases. The CDR3 is 15 residues long. Germline CDR1 and CDR2: SNHLY and FYNNEI. The V gene lost 9 bases and the J gene lost 7 bases, with 22 bases spanning the gap.

The CDR3: CASSHPRGQETQYF. The CDR3 bases are TGCGCCAGCAGCCATCCTAGGGGGCAAGAGACCCAGTACTTC. V is TRBV4-1 and J is TRBJ2-5; D is possibly TRBD1 (6 bases). V was shortened by 3 bases and J by 2 bases, with 10 bases between the two germline ends. This CDR3 contains 14 residues. Germline V gene lookup returns CDR1 MGHRA and CDR2 YSYEKL.

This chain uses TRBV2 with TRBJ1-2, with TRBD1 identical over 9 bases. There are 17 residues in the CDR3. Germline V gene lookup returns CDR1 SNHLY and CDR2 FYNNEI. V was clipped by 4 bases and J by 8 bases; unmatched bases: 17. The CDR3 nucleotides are TGTGCCAGCAGTGCACGTTCCGGACAGGGGTTCCTTGGCGGCTACACCTTC. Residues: CASSARSGQGFLGGYTF.

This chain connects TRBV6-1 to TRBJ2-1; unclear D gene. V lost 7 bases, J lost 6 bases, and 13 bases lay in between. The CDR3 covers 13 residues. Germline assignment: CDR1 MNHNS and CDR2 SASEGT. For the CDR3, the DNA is TGTGCCAGCAACTACCCAGCATGCAATGAGCAGTTCTTC. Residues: CASNYPACNEQFF.

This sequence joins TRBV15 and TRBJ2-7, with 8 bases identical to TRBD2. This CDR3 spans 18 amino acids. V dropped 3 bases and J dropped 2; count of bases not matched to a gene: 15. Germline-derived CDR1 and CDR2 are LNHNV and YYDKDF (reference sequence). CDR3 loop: CATSSVAGGTLEPYEQYF. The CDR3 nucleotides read TGTGCCACCAGCAGCGTTGCGGGGGGCACCCTGGAACCCTACGAGCAGTACTTC. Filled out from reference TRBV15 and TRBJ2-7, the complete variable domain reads DAMVIQNPRYQVTQFGKPVTLSCSQTLNHNVMYWYQQKSSQAPKLLFHYYDKDFNNEADTPDNFQSRRPNTSFCFLDIRSPGLGDTAMYLCATSSVAGGTLEPYEQYFGPGTRLTVT.

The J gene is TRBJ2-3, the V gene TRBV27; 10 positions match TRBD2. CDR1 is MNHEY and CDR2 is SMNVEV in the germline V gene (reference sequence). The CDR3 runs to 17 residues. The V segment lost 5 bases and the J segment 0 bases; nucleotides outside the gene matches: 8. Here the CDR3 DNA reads TGTGCCAGCAGTGCTAGCGGGAGCACCACTAGCACAGATACGCAGTATTTT. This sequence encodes CASSASGSTTSTDTQYF.

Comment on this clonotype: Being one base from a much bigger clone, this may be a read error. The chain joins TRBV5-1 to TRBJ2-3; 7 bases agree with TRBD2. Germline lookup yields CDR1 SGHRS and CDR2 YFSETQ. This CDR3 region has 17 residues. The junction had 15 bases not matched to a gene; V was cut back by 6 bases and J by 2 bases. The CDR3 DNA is TGCGCCAGCACACCGGGGATAACGGGAGGCTCCACAGATACGCAGTATTTT. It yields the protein CASTPGITGGSTDTQYF.

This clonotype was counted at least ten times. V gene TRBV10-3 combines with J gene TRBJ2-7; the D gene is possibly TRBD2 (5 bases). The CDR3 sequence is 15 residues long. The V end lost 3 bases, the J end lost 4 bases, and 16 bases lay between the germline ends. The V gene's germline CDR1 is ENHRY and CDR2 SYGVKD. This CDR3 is CAISDPRKAVYEQYF. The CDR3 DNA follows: TGTGCCATCAGTGACCCGAGGAAAGCGGTGTACGAGCAGTACTTC.

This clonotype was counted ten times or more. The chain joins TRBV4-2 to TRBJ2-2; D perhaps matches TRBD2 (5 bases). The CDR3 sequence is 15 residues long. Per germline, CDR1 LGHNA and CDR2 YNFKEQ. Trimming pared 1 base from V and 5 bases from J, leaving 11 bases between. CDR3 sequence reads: CASSQGTGGTGELFF. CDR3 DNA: TGTGCCAGCAGCCAAGGGACGGGCGGGACCGGGGAGCTGTTTTTT.

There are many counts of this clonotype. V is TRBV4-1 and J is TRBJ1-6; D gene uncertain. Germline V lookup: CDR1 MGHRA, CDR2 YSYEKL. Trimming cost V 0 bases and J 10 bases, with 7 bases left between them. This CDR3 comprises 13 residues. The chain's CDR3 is CASSQDGQSPLHF. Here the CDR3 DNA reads TGCGCCAGCAGCCAAGACGGTCAATCACCCCTCCACTTT.

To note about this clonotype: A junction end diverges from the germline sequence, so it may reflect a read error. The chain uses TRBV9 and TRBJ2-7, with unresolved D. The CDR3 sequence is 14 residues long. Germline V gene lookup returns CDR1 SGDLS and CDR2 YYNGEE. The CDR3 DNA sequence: TGTGCCAGCAGCCCGAGAGAGTGGGTCTACGAGCAGTCCTTC. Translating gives CASSPREWVYEQSF.

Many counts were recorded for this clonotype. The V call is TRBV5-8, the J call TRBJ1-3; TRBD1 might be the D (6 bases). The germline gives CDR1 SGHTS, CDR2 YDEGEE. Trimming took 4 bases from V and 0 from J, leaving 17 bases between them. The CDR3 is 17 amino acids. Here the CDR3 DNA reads TGTGCCAGCAGCGCTCCTACTCAGGGACACTCTGGAAACACCATATATTTT. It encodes CASSAPTQGHSGNTIYF.

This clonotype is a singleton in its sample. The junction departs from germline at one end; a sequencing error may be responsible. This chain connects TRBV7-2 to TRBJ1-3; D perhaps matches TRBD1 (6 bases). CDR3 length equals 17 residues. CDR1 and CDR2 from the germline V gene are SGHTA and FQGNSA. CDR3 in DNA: TGTGCCAGCAGCTTAAGGCGTCAGGGGCGCTCTGGAAACCCCATATATTTT. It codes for CASSLRRQGRSGNPIYF.

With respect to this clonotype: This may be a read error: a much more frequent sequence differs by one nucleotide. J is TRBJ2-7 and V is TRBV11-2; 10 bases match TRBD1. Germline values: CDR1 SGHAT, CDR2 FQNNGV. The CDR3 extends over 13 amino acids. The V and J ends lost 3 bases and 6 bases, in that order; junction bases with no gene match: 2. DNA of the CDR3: TGTGCCAGCAGCTTGGACAGGGGGGCCGAGCAGTACTTC. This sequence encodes CASSLDRGAEQYF.

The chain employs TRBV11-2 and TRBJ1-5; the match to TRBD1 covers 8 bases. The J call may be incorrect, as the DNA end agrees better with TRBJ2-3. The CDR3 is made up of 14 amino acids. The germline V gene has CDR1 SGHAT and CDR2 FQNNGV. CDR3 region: CASSLGTGSDTQYF. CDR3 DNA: TGTGCCAGCAGCTTAGGGACAGGGTCAGATACGCAGTATTTT.

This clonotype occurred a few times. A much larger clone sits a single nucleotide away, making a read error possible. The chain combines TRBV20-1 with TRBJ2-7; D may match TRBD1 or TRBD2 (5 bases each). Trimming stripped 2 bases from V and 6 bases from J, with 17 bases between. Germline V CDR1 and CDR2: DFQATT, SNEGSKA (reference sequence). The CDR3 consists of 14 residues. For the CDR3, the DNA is TGCAGTGCTAGATCTCTCGGGGCCAGCTCCGAGCAGTACTTC. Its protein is CSARSLGASSEQYF.

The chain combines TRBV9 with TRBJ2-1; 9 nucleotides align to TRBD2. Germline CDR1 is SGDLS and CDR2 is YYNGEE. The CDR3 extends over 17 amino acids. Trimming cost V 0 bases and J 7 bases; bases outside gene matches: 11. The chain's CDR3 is CASSVDLERGVRNEQFF. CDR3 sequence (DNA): TGTGCCAGCAGCGTAGATCTTGAGCGGGGGGTAAGGAATGAGCAGTTCTTC. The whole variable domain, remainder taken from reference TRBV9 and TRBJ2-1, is DSGVTQTPKHLITATGQRVTLRCSPRSGDLSVYWYQQSLDQGLQFLIQYYNGEERAKGNILERFSAQQFPDLHSELNLSSLELGDSALYFCASSVDLERGVRNEQFFGPGTRLTVL.

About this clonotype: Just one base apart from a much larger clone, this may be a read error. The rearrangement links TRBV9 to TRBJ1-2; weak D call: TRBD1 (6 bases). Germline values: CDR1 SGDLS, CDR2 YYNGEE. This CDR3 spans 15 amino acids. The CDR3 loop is CASSVSNRAIYGSTF. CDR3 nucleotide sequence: TGTGCCAGCAGCGTTTCCAACAGGGCTATCTATGGCTCCACCTTC. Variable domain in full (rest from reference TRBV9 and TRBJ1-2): DSGVTQTPKHLITATGQRVTLRCSPRSGDLSVYWYQQSLDQGLQFLIQYYNGEERAKGNILERFSAQQFPDLHSELNLSSLELGDSALYFCASSVSNRAIYGSTFGSGTRLTVV.

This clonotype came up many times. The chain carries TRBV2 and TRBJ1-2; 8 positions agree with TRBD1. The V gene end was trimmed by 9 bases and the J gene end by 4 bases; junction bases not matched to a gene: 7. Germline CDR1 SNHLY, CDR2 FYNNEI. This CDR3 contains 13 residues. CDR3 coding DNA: TGTGCCAGAGTACAGGGGGAGGGCTATGGCTACACCTTC. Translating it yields CARVQGEGYGYTF.

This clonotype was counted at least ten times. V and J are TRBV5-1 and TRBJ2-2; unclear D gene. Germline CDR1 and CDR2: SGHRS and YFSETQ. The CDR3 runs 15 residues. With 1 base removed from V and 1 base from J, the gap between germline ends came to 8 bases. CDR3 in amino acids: CASSLKAKNTGELFF. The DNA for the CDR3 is TGCGCCAGCAGCTTGAAGGCTAAGAACACCGGGGAGCTGTTTTTT.

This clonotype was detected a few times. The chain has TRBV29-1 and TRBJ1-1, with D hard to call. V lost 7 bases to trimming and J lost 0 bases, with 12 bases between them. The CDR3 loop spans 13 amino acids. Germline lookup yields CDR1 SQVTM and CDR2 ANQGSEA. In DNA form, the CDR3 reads TGCAGCGCCGAAGGCGGAATGAACACTGAAGCTTTCTTT. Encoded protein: CSAEGGMNTEAFF.